Shown below are 5 T cell receptor beta chains from a single sample sequenced in a study of early T cells in non-severe SARS-CoV-2 infection. TCRdb analysed the 5' RACE reads with MiXCR anew, one entry per CDR3 protein. The sample yields more than 90,000 distinct CDR3 sequences, roughly 13% seen once. What was sequenced was whole blood. These receptor sequences come from an adult who was a healthcare worker with PCR-confirmed SARS-CoV-2 infection or an uninfected control (not recorded which).

This clonotype was observed at least ten times. The V and J genes are TRBV4-1 and TRBJ2-3, with TRBD2 identical over 7 bases. From germline, CDR1 is MGHRA and CDR2 YSYEKL. CDR3 length equals 14 residues. Trimming removed 4 bases from V and 2 bases from J; junction bases left unmatched: 3. As DNA, the CDR3 is TGCGCCAGCAGCCCGGGACTATACACAGATACGCAGTATTTT. Protein: CASSPGLYTDTQYF.

The V and J genes are TRBV6-2 or TRBV6-3 and TRBJ2-7; 12 bases are a match to TRBD1. This CDR3 comprises 16 residues. Germline trimming cut 2 bases from V and 3 bases from J; bases unmatched to any gene: 5. Germline-derived CDR1 and CDR2 are MNHEY and SVGEGT. CDR3 bases: TGTGCCAGCAGTTACCGGGGACAGGGGGCTTTCTACGAGCAGTACTTC. Translation: CASSYRGQGAFYEQYF.

This chain uses TRBV5-7 with TRBJ2-3; tentative D call: TRBD2 (5 bases). TRBV5-7 is classed as an ORF, of uncertain function. The CDR3 spans 11 residues. V was clipped by 4 bases and J by 14 bases, with 14 bases between them. The CDR3 sequence is CASSEDFSWYF. The CDR3 DNA reads TGTGCCAGCAGCGAGGACTTTAGCTGGTATTTT.

The chain recombines TRBV20-1 with TRBJ2-4; D gene ambiguous. Looked up from germline, CDR1 is DFQATT and CDR2 is SNEGSKA (reference sequence). The CDR3 runs 15 residues. V was clipped by 1 base and J by 0 bases, with 10 bases between them. The DNA of the CDR3 is TGCAGTGCTAGAGTAACGGCTTTAGCCAAAAACATTCAGTACTTC. It codes for CSARVTALAKNIQYF.

This sequence joins TRBV19 and TRBJ2-4; D remains ambiguous. Germline V gene data show CDR1 as LNHDA and CDR2 as SQIVND (reference sequence). Trimming removed 6 bases from V and 4 bases from J, with 7 bases in between. The CDR3 has 12 amino acids. CDR3 protein: CASSSQKNIQYF. The CDR3 bases are TGTGCCAGTAGCAGCCAGAAAAACATTCAGTACTTC.